Below are 10 T cell receptor beta chains sequenced from a single sample in a study of identical twins. TCRdb fed the 5' RACE reads into MiXCR, producing one record per CDR3 protein. This table holds 570,000 or so distinct CDR3 sequences, over 8.5% found once. These records were also assigned to another study, of yellow fever vaccine responses in identical twins.

The sample taken for sequencing was PBMCs. Receptors were obtained from a woman between 18 and 30 years old in good health.

The CDR3 is CASVASSTQYF. The CDR3 DNA reads TGTGCCAGCGTAGCCAGCAGTACGCAGTATTTT. V and J are TRBV7-8 and TRBJ2-3; D gene ambiguous. Germline V lookup: CDR1 SGHVS, CDR2 FQNEAQ. The V end lost 8 bases, the J end lost 8 bases, and 11 bases lay between the germline ends. There are 11 residues in the CDR3.

This clonotype appeared many times. The chain couples TRBV12-3 or TRBV12-4 to TRBJ2-5; 12 bases map to TRBD2. After removal of 6 bases from V and 5 bases from J, the junction contained 7 bases not matched to a gene. CDR3 length: 15 residues. The CDR3 reads CASSPSGGAAETQYF. The CDR3 region has the DNA TGTGCCAGCAGCCCTAGCGGGGGGGCCGCGGAGACCCAGTACTTC.

This clonotype has a handful of counts. The chain employs TRBV2 and TRBJ2-1, with D tentatively TRBD1 (6 bases). The germline gives CDR1 SNHLY, CDR2 FYNNEI. The CDR3 runs to 13 residues. V lost 6 bases and J 4 bases, leaving 10 bases between the germline ends. CDR3 sequence: CASSNTGYNEQFF. The CDR3 DNA reads as TGTGCCAGCAGCAATACAGGGTACAATGAGCAGTTCTTC.

This clonotype was seen only a few times. The rearrangement links TRBV24-1 to TRBJ2-2; D is possibly TRBD2 (5 bases). Germline V gives CDR1 KGHDR, CDR2 SFDVKD. The CDR3 length is 16 residues. Trimming cost V 2 bases and J 0 bases, with 9 bases left between them. The CDR3 here is CATSDSRRANTGELFF. CDR3 coding DNA: TGTGCCACCAGTGATTCCAGGCGGGCGAACACCGGGGAGCTGTTTTTT.

This clonotype turned up a few times. This sequence joins TRBV25-1 and TRBJ2-2; no reliable D call. The CDR3 is 13 residues long. Germline V gene data show CDR1 as MGHDK and CDR2 as SYGVNS. V dropped 11 bases and J dropped 8 bases, with 18 bases sitting between them. CDR3 sequence (DNA): TGTGCCCGCCGACCCGTATTCCCGGGGGAGCTGTTTTTT. This codes for CARRPVFPGELFF.

The gene calls are TRBV5-1 and TRBJ2-1; 9 positions match TRBD2. V lost 0 bases and J lost 6; bases outside the gene matches: 7. This CDR3 has 16 amino acids. CDR1 is SGHRS and CDR2 is YFSETQ in the germline V gene. CDR3 region: CASSLEGPTSGNEQFF. In nucleotides, the CDR3 is TGCGCCAGCAGCTTGGAAGGGCCGACTAGCGGCAATGAGCAGTTCTTC.

V is TRBV19 and J is TRBJ1-5; TRBD1 matches at 8 bases. V gave up 4 bases and J gave up 4 bases; unmatched junction bases: 3. Germline V CDR1 and CDR2: LNHDA, SQIVND (reference sequence). The CDR3 loop spans 14 amino acids. In DNA, the CDR3 is TGTGCCAGTAGTACCTGGGACAGGAATCAGCCCCAGCATTTT. Its protein is CASSTWDRNQPQHF.

The rearrangement uses TRBV27 and TRBJ2-7, with D perhaps matching TRBD1 or TRBD2 (5 bases each). The CDR3 runs 14 residues. V lost 3 bases to trimming and J lost 6 bases, with 15 bases between them. The germline V gene encodes CDR1 MNHEY and CDR2 SMNVEV (reference sequence). The CDR3 here is CASSFRRTGPEQYF. CDR3 nucleotide sequence: TGTGCCAGCAGTTTCCGCAGAACGGGACCCGAGCAGTACTTC.

This clonotype was seen repeatedly, ten times or more. This chain connects TRBV7-9 to TRBJ2-1; D is tentatively TRBD1 or TRBD2 (5 bases each). This CDR3 contains 13 residues. Trimming took 4 bases from V and 9 from J, leaving 13 bases between them. CDR1 is SEHNR, CDR2 FQNEAQ, per germline (reference sequence). This CDR3 reads CASSSWDVGEQFF. Here the CDR3 DNA reads TGTGCCAGCAGCTCCTGGGACGTCGGTGAGCAGTTCTTC. The full variable domain, with the rest looked up from reference TRBV7-9 and TRBJ2-1, is DTGVSQNPRHKITKRGQNVTFRCDPISEHNRLYWYRQTLGQGPEFLTYFQNEAQLEKSRLLSDRFSAERPKGSFSTLEIQRTEQGDSAMYLCASSSWDVGEQFFGPGTRLTVL.

This clonotype was seen more than once but under ten times. The chain uses TRBV24-1 and TRBJ2-3; TRBD2 matches at 16 bases. There are 18 residues in the CDR3. V gave up 4 bases and J gave up 7 bases; unmatched junction bases: 10. Germline V gene lookup returns CDR1 KGHDR and CDR2 SFDVKD. The CDR3 bases are TGTGCCACCAGTGACCCCGCGGGACTAGCGGGGGGGCGAAATACGCAGTATTTT. Residues: CATSDPAGLAGGRNTQYF.